This TCR beta chain derives from a study of T cells in women clearing cervical HPV infection. On the study more broadly: Cases: HPV16-related CIN3 or worse on histology, 2 invasive cancers. Controls were women whose single incident HPV16 infection cleared within 12 months without precancer or cancer.

Assay used: immunoSEQ multiplex PCR; TCRdb lists only in-frame clones, some missing. The specimen's table records approximately 39,000 clones. The sequence derives from a woman aged 18 to 75 with a cervical HPV16 infection that either progressed to CIN3+ or cleared (not recorded which). Source material: blood buffy coat.

CDR3 in amino acids: CASSFRTGSNGELFF. The sequenced CDR3 bases are TGTGCCAGCAGCTTCCGGACTGGTTCGAACGGGGAG. The chain carries TRBV7-2 and TRBJ2-2; maybe TRBD2 (5 bases). The read stops 3 residues short of the end of the CDR3; the missing end is completed from the germline J gene. Deletions cut 3 bases from V and 7 bases from J, with 15 bases between. There are 15 residues in the CDR3. Germline V CDR1 and CDR2: SGHTA, FQGNSA.